A selection of T cell receptor beta chains follows, all from one sample in a study of CD8+ T cells in alopecia areata. Measured with immunoSEQ multiplex PCR; TCRdb has only the in-frame clones, and not every one. The data hold fewer than 200,000 clones, with 50% to 75% observed a single time. The source was CD4+ T cells sorted from blood, collected at week 56, from a patient treated with tofacitinib. The receptor source for this set is a human donor with alopecia areata. Each CDR3 is given with its conserved first and last residue. Fields, in order: J gene, V gene, clone size, D gene, CDR3 DNA, CDR3 protein. The D gene is left open where the match is weak. Some rows have no size entry. The others give once, few or many, or a class for an expanded clone.

j_gene: TRBJ1-2; v_gene: TRBV4-2; abundance: .; d_gene: TRBD1; CDR3nt: TGTGCCAGCAGCCCCGCCGCAGGGGGCTTCGGTGGCTACACCTTC; CDR3aa: CASSPAAGGFGGYTF
j_gene: TRBJ2-7; v_gene: TRBV27; abundance: .; d_gene: .; CDR3nt: TGTGCCAGCAAGAACTACCGGGACAAGTCCTACGAGCAGTACTTC; CDR3aa: CASKNYRDKSYEQYF
j_gene: TRBJ2-7; v_gene: TRBV19; abundance: .; d_gene: .; CDR3nt: TGTGCCAGTAGTATAGACCGTAATGCCGAGCAGTACTTC; CDR3aa: CASSIDRNAEQYF
j_gene: TRBJ2-3; v_gene: TRBV29-1; abundance: .; d_gene: .; CDR3nt: TGCAGCGTCCGGCGGGGGCCAACAGATACGCAGTATTTT; CDR3aa: CSVRRGPTDTQYF
j_gene: TRBJ2-6; v_gene: TRBV5-1; abundance: .; d_gene: .; CDR3nt: TGCGCCAGCAGCTTGCGTGGGGATTCCGGGGCCAACGTCCTGACTTTC; CDR3aa: CASSLRGDSGANVLTF
j_gene: TRBJ2-3; v_gene: TRBV2; abundance: few; d_gene: .; CDR3nt: TGTGCCAGCAGTGAACTAGATACGCAGTATTTT; CDR3aa: CASSELDTQYF
j_gene: TRBJ2-7; v_gene: TRBV2; abundance: .; d_gene: TRBD2; CDR3nt: TGTGCCAGCAGTGTGACCTCCGGGACTAGTGCATTCAAGCAGTACTTC; CDR3aa: CASSVTSGTSAFKQYF
j_gene: TRBJ1-2; v_gene: TRBV30; abundance: .; d_gene: .; CDR3nt: TGTGCCTGGAGAGTTAGAGGGCAGAACTATGGCTACACCTTC; CDR3aa: CAWRVRGQNYGYTF
j_gene: TRBJ1-1; v_gene: TRBV4-1; abundance: .; d_gene: .; CDR3nt: TGCGCCAGCAGCCAAGGAGGTGCAAGACCTGAAGCTTTCTTT; CDR3aa: CASSQGGARPEAFF
j_gene: TRBJ2-7; v_gene: TRBV27; abundance: .; d_gene: .; CDR3nt: TGTGCCAGCAGTTCGCCACGTGGGGGAGGCTCCTACGAGCAGTACTTC; CDR3aa: CASSSPRGGGSYEQYF
j_gene: TRBJ1-1; v_gene: TRBV6-1; abundance: .; d_gene: .; CDR3nt: TGTGCCAGCAGTTCCCCCAGGGCCTACACTGAAGCTTTCTTT; CDR3aa: CASSSPRAYTEAFF
j_gene: TRBJ2-5; v_gene: TRBV9; abundance: .; d_gene: .; CDR3nt: TGTGCCAGCAGCGCCCAGAGCCAAGAGACCCAGTACTTC; CDR3aa: CASSAQSQETQYF
j_gene: TRBJ1-2; v_gene: TRBV29-1; abundance: few; d_gene: .; CDR3nt: TGCAGCGTTGCCCTCCAGACGGGCTACACCTTC; CDR3aa: CSVALQTGYTF
j_gene: TRBJ2-1; v_gene: TRBV7-9; abundance: .; d_gene: TRBD2; CDR3nt: TGTGCCAGCAGCACTACTCTAGCGGGTTACAATGAGCAGTTCTTC; CDR3aa: CASSTTLAGYNEQFF